The 12 T cell receptor beta chains presented below share a single source sample, sequenced in a study of T cell responses to AZD1222 COVID-19 vaccine. Assay: immunoSEQ multiplex PCR; the TCRdb copy retains only in-frame clones and omits some. The sample comprises roughly 120,000 clones, more than 85% of which are singletons, and 2.9% rests with the top ten. Sequencing was performed on peripheral blood, taken on day 0 of AZD1222 vaccination. Source of these receptors: an adult in good health.

The rearrangement joins TRBV27 to TRBJ2-1; TRBD2 matches 8 bases. Germline assignment: CDR1 MNHEY and CDR2 SMNVEV (reference sequence). The CDR3 contains 15 residues. V lost 3 bases to trimming and J lost 2 bases; unmatched junction nucleotides: 3. The CDR3 region has the DNA TGTGCCAGCAGTTTCGGACTAGCTACCTACAATGAGCAGTTCTTC. It translates to CASSFGLATYNEQFF.

The chain uses TRBV28 and TRBJ1-4; TRBD1 is a possible D gene (5 bases). This CDR3 spans 16 amino acids. In germline, CDR1 is MDHEN, CDR2 SYDVKM. V gave up 2 bases and J gave up 0 bases, with 10 bases separating them. The CDR3 region is CASSLGWGATNEKLFF. CDR3 in DNA: TGTGCCAGCAGTTTAGGGTGGGGGGCAACTAATGAAAAACTGTTTTTT.

The V and J genes are TRBV28 and TRBJ2-2; no clear D gene. In germline, CDR1 is MDHEN, CDR2 SYDVKM. The CDR3 totals 13 residues. The V and J ends lost 6 bases and 7 bases respectively, with 12 bases between them. The CDR3 coding sequence is TGTGCCAGCAGCCTATGGGCGGACGGGGAGCTGTTTTTT. Protein: CASSLWADGELFF.

The chain couples TRBV19 to TRBJ2-1, with TRBD2 matching over 7 bases. V trimming: 9 bases; J trimming: 4 bases; junction bases outside the gene matches: 18. The CDR3 totals 17 residues. CDR1 and CDR2 from the germline V gene are LNHDA and SQIVND (reference sequence). The CDR3 sequence: CASGSSGLAEFYNEQFF. CDR3 coding DNA: TGTGCCAGCGGTTCCAGCGGTCTAGCGGAGTTTTACAATGAGCAGTTCTTC.

V is TRBV29-1 and J is TRBJ1-5, with TRBD1 matching over 10 bases. CDR1 is SQVTM, CDR2 ANQGSEA, per germline. The CDR3 contains 16 residues. V lost 7 bases and J lost 2; bases outside the gene matches: 11. The CDR3 coding sequence is TGCAGCGGACCTGACAGGGGGCCTATGGGCAATCAGCCCCAGCATTTT. Translated: CSGPDRGPMGNQPQHF.

The chain recombines TRBV5-4 with TRBJ2-7; D gene uncertain. Germline CDR1 reads SGHNT; CDR2 reads YYREEE (reference sequence). The V end lost 3 bases, the J end lost 1 base, and 5 bases lay between the germline ends. CDR3 length: 12 residues. As DNA, the CDR3 is TGTGCCAGCAGCTGGGAATCCTACGAGCAGTACTTC. Its translation: CASSWESYEQYF.

This clone was observed a handful of times. This rearrangement joins TRBV7-9 to TRBJ2-5; D unresolved. Germline V lookup: CDR1 SEHNR, CDR2 FQNEAQ (reference sequence). There are 13 residues in the CDR3. Deletions cut 4 bases from V and 5 bases from J, with 11 bases between. This CDR3 reads CASSSMVRETQYF. The CDR3 bases are TGTGCCAGCAGCTCCATGGTCAGGGAGACCCAGTACTTC.

The rearrangement joins TRBV19 to TRBJ2-1; TRBD1 matches 7 bases. This CDR3 comprises 15 residues. The V gene end was trimmed by 3 bases and the J gene end by 4 bases; junction bases not matched to a gene: 6. Germline V gene lookup returns CDR1 LNHDA and CDR2 SQIVND (reference sequence). As DNA, the CDR3 is TGTGCCAGTAGTATCACCGGGACAGCTTACAATGAGCAGTTCTTC. Its protein product is CASSITGTAYNEQFF.

The J gene is TRBJ1-3, the V gene TRBV10-2; D remains unclear. The CDR3 contains 14 residues. The germline CDR1 and CDR2 sequences are WSHSY and SAAADI. Trimming shortened V by 3 bases and J by 2 bases, and 8 bases separated the two germline ends. In DNA form, the CDR3 reads TGCGCCAGCAGTGAATCCGGGGCTGGAAACACCATATATTTT. Translated, it gives CASSESGAGNTIYF.

The rearrangement uses TRBV10-3 and TRBJ2-1; 12 bases map to TRBD2. The CDR3 is 15 residues long. The V and J ends lost 4 bases and 7 bases, in that order; junction bases with no gene match: 5. Germline V gene data show CDR1 as ENHRY and CDR2 as SYGVKD. Here the CDR3 reads CAISGSSGRDNEQFF. The CDR3 DNA reads TGTGCCATCAGTGGTTCTAGCGGGAGGGATAATGAGCAGTTCTTC.

This chain connects TRBV9 to TRBJ2-7, with a weak D call TRBD1 (5 bases). CDR1 is SGDLS, CDR2 YYNGEE, per germline. The CDR3 consists of 14 residues. Trimming removed 0 bases from V and 5 bases from J, with 12 bases in between. The CDR3 coding sequence is TGTGCCAGCAGCGTAGTCCCAGGGAATCACGAGCAGTACTTC. Its protein is CASSVVPGNHEQYF.

CDR3 residues: CASSHPSGRTSGELFF. DNA for the CDR3: TGTGCCAGCAGCCACCCTAGCGGGAGGACCTCCGGGGAGCTGTTTTTT. This chain connects TRBV5-4 to TRBJ2-2; 11 bases match TRBD2. The germline V gene encodes CDR1 SGHNT and CDR2 YYREEE (reference sequence). With 4 bases clipped from V and 6 bases from J, the junction kept 8 bases outside the gene matches. There are 16 residues in the CDR3.